The rows below give T cell receptor beta chains drawn from one sample of a study of human T cells and chemical hapten exposure. TCRdb passed the RACE reads through MiXCR, listing each CDR3 protein once. The table shows about 90,000 distinct CDR3 sequences, with 11% occurring only once. Here the sequenced sample was whole blood, taken in connection with sensitization to the hapten diphenylcyclopropenone (DPC). The receptor source for this set is a woman aged 25 to 39 with alopecia areata. Some clones in this sample may be carry-over from other donors' samples. The CDR3 runs from the conserved cysteine through the conserved F or W. Each record gives: J gene, clone size, V gene, D gene, CDR3 protein, CDR3 DNA. D genes are given only for firm matches. Size tells how often a clone was seen (once, few, many) or the class of an expanded clone, and some rows leave it out.

TRBJ2-7	few	TRBV7-2	TRBD2	CASSKGLAWEQYF	TGTGCCAGCAGCAAAGGACTAGCGTGGGAGCAGTACTTC
TRBJ1-1	few	TRBV20-1	NA	CSAIKTAFF	TGCAGTGCAATCAAGACTGCTTTCTTT
TRBJ2-5	NA	TRBV28	NA	CASSLSPARQETQYF	TGTGCCAGCAGTTTAAGCCCCGCGCGCCAAGAGACCCAGTACTTC
TRBJ1-6	NA	TRBV10-2	NA	CASKAGTSGNSPLHF	TGCGCCAGCAAGGCCGGGACAAGCGGTAATTCACCCCTCCACTTT
TRBJ2-3	NA	TRBV6-5	NA	CASSRSGDTQYF	TGTGCCAGCAGCCGAAGTGGGGATACGCAGTATTTT
TRBJ2-1	NA	TRBV5-1	TRBD1	CASSWQGDGEQFF	TGCGCCAGCAGTTGGCAGGGGGACGGTGAGCAGTTCTTC
TRBJ1-5	many	TRBV19	TRBD1	CASSIASLGQASGNQPQHF	TGTGCCAGTAGTATAGCATCGCTTGGACAGGCGAGCGGGAATCAGCCCCAGCATTTT
TRBJ2-1	NA	TRBV28	TRBD1	CASTTQGVSYNEQFF	TGTGCCAGTACAACACAGGGGGTATCCTACAATGAGCAGTTCTTC
TRBJ1-2	few	TRBV29-1	NA	CSVMTPTYGYTF	TGCAGCGTTATGACCCCGACCTATGGCTACACCTTC
TRBJ2-1	many	TRBV24-1	TRBD2	CATSDPSSGSKNEQFF	TGTGCCACCAGTGATCCCTCTAGCGGGAGTAAGAATGAGCAGTTCTTC
TRBJ1-3	many	TRBV28	NA	CASSRTDGNTIYF	TGTGCCAGCAGTAGGACAGATGGAAACACCATATATTTT
TRBJ2-5	few	TRBV7-8	NA	CASSLEGRAWFQETQYF	TGTGCCAGCAGCTTAGAAGGGCGGGCCTGGTTCCAAGAGACCCAGTACTTC
TRBJ2-7	many	TRBV28	NA	CASSSSGDEQYF	TGTGCCAGCAGTTCATCAGGGGACGAGCAGTACTTC
TRBJ2-5	many	TRBV29-1	TRBD2	CSSLAGQETQYF	TGCAGCTCATTAGCGGGGCAAGAGACCCAGTACTTC